This TCR beta chain appears in the sequencing data of a study of metastatic and nonmetastatic thyroid tumors. Broader study findings: Malignant thyroid tumors reportedly exceeded benign nodules significantly in TCR beta diversity, with the difference appearing in blood and tumor.

Prior to thyroid surgery, none of the patients had received any treatment. In the original processing: What underpinned the distant-metastasis classifier for papillary thyroid cancer was the set of CDR3 differences across clinicopathological groups. TCRdb recomputed clones from the PCR reads via MiXCR. The V and J calls and clone size are TCRdb's, not the authors'. The table records more than 15,000 clones, roughly 23% of them present only once. Germline V gene sequence: CDR1 MNHEY, CDR2 SVGEGT. This CDR3 is built from 12 residues. V lost 6 bases, J lost 2 bases, and 7 bases lay in between. In this sample, this clone is medium-sized. Its antigen is currently unknown.

What was sequenced was blood. The clonotype comes from a male donor with papillary thyroid cancer or a benign thyroid nodule (not recorded which). Some clones in this sample may be carry-over from other donors' samples. V usage is TRBV6-2 or TRBV6-3 and J usage is TRBJ1-2, with D perhaps TRBD1 (6 bases). This CDR3 is CASSDRNYGYTF. CDR3 in DNA: TGTGCCAGCAGCGACAGGAACTATGGCTACACCTTC.